This TCR beta chain was observed in a study of a mutant IDH1 vaccine in newly diagnosed glioma. Study details: Vaccinations, eight in total, occurred in weeks 1, 3, 5, 7, 11, 15, 19, 23.

Time point reported: week 11, during vaccination. Every single dose of the vaccine, 300 ug of mutant IDH1 20-mer peptide, came with topical imiquimod. The CDR3 length is 15 residues. Germline loops: CDR1 SQVTM, CDR2 ANQGSEA. V lost 3 bases and J lost 5, with 16 bases in between. Sequencing used immunoSEQ multiplex PCR; TCRdb keeps in-frame clones, though not all of them. The sample holds some 130,000 clones, around four fifths seen once. This clone is a singleton in its sample. Its target is unknown. This clonotype was obtained from a man aged 40-55 years with glioma. The chain recombines TRBV29-1 with TRBJ2-2, with TRBD2 as a possible D gene (6 bases). Material: PBMCs, obtained from a glioma patient whose treatment included an IDH1 peptide vaccine. CDR3 region: CSVDKRVGGTGELFF. In DNA form, the CDR3 reads TGCAGCGTTGATAAAAGGGTTGGAGGGACCGGGGAGCTGTTTTTT.